The rows below give T cell receptor beta chains drawn from one sample of a study of blood T cell repertoires in COVID-19. TCRdb's table, derived via immunoSEQ multiplex PCR, lists solely in-frame clones and lacks some. The sample has about 36,000 clones, over 75% seen once. The sample was peripheral blood. All receptors derive from a man between 60 and 75 years old with acute or convalescent COVID-19. The CDR3 runs from the conserved cysteine through the conserved F or W. A D gene is named only where the DNA matches it firmly. Where a row states a size, it is once, few, many or the class of an expanded clone; other rows omit it.

clone size: -
V gene: TRBV6-2/TRBV6-3
J gene: TRBJ2-1
D gene: TRBD2
CDR3 DNA: TGTGCCAGCAGTAAACTAGCGGGAGGGTCCTACAATGAGCAGTTCTTC
CDR3 protein: CASSKLAGGSYNEQFF

clone size: -
V gene: TRBV19
J gene: TRBJ2-1
D gene: TRBD1
CDR3 DNA: TGTGCCAGTAGTAGCCGACAGGGTCATGAGCAGTTCTTC
CDR3 protein: CASSSRQGHEQFF

clone size: -
V gene: TRBV6-5
J gene: TRBJ2-7
D gene: -
CDR3 DNA: TGTGCCAGCAGTTTCGGCGGAACCTACGAGCAGTACTTC
CDR3 protein: CASSFGGTYEQYF

clone size: -
V gene: TRBV5-1
J gene: TRBJ1-1
D gene: TRBD1
CDR3 DNA: TGCGCCAGCAGTAAAGGACAGGGAGTTACTGAAGCTTTCTTT
CDR3 protein: CASSKGQGVTEAFF

clone size: -
V gene: TRBV4-2
J gene: TRBJ2-7
D gene: TRBD1
CDR3 DNA: TGTGCCAGCAGCCAAGATTCCACAGGGGGCTCCTACGAGCAGTACTTC
CDR3 protein: CASSQDSTGGSYEQYF

clone size: -
V gene: TRBV11-3
J gene: TRBJ2-2
D gene: -
CDR3 DNA: TGTGCCAGCAGCTTCGGAGGGGACACCGGGGAGCTGTTTTTT
CDR3 protein: CASSFGGDTGELFF

clone size: -
V gene: TRBV7-9
J gene: TRBJ2-1
D gene: -
CDR3 DNA: TGTGCCAGCAGCTTCGAGGGCAATGAGCAGTTCTTC
CDR3 protein: CASSFEGNEQFF

clone size: -
V gene: TRBV29-1
J gene: TRBJ2-5
D gene: -
CDR3 DNA: TGCAGCGCCCGGGACTCAGACCAAGAGACCCAGTACTTC
CDR3 protein: CSARDSDQETQYF

clone size: -
V gene: TRBV2
J gene: TRBJ2-1
D gene: -
CDR3 DNA: TGTGCCAGCAGCTATAGCCCCCAGTCCTACAATGAGCAGTTCTTC
CDR3 protein: CASSYSPQSYNEQFF

clone size: -
V gene: TRBV7-2
J gene: TRBJ2-5
D gene: -
CDR3 DNA: TGTGCCAGCAGCTTAGGCGGACAGCAAGAGACCCAGTACTTC
CDR3 protein: CASSLGGQQETQYF

clone size: -
V gene: TRBV7-2
J gene: TRBJ1-3
D gene: -
CDR3 DNA: TGTGCCAGCAGCTTAGCCGGGAAGTATCGAAACACCATATATTTT
CDR3 protein: CASSLAGKYRNTIYF

clone size: -
V gene: TRBV6-2/TRBV6-3
J gene: TRBJ2-7
D gene: -
CDR3 DNA: TGTGCCAGCAGTTACTCGTGGCACCGTGGCTCCTACGAGCAGTACTTC
CDR3 protein: CASSYSWHRGSYEQYF

clone size: medium-sized
V gene: TRBV24-1
J gene: TRBJ2-7
D gene: -
CDR3 DNA: TGTGCCACCAGTGATGGGACACGCAACTACGAGCAGTACTTC
CDR3 protein: CATSDGTRNYEQYF

clone size: -
V gene: TRBV30
J gene: TRBJ1-1
D gene: -
CDR3 DNA: TGTGCCTGGACCCGCTCCTGGGGAGGGGGCACTGAAGCTTTCTTT
CDR3 protein: CAWTRSWGGGTEAFF

clone size: many
V gene: TRBV6-5
J gene: TRBJ1-6
D gene: TRBD1
CDR3 DNA: TGTGCCAGCAGTCTCCAGGGGGGAAATTCACCCCTCCACTTT
CDR3 protein: CASSLQGGNSPLHF

clone size: -
V gene: TRBV28
J gene: TRBJ2-2
D gene: TRBD2
CDR3 DNA: TGTGCCAGCAGTCTGGGACTAGCGGGAGGGGACGGGGAGCTGTTTTTT
CDR3 protein: CASSLGLAGGDGELFF

clone size: -
V gene: TRBV6-5
J gene: TRBJ1-1
D gene: TRBD1
CDR3 DNA: TGTGCCAGCAGCCGCGCAGGGGGCCTCACTGAAGCTTTCTTT
CDR3 protein: CASSRAGGLTEAFF

clone size: -
V gene: TRBV24-1
J gene: TRBJ1-2
D gene: TRBD1
CDR3 DNA: TGTGCCACCAGTGAACCGGGACAGGGCGGCTACACCTTC
CDR3 protein: CATSEPGQGGYTF

clone size: -
V gene: TRBV15
J gene: TRBJ2-7
D gene: -
CDR3 DNA: TGTGCCACCAGCAGAGATTGGTCCGGGCCGGCAGGGGAGCAGTACTTC
CDR3 protein: CATSRDWSGPAGEQYF

clone size: -
V gene: TRBV5-1
J gene: TRBJ2-3
D gene: -
CDR3 DNA: TGCGCCAGCAGCGACGTGAGCGGGTCCACAGATACGCAGTATTTT
CDR3 protein: CASSDVSGSTDTQYF

clone size: -
V gene: TRBV9
J gene: TRBJ2-7
D gene: -
CDR3 DNA: TGTGCCAGCAGCGACCCAGGGGCCACCTACGAGCAGTACTTC
CDR3 protein: CASSDPGATYEQYF

clone size: -
V gene: TRBV11-3
J gene: TRBJ2-4
D gene: TRBD2
CDR3 DNA: TGTGCCAGCAGCACAGACGGGACTAGCGGAAACATTCAGTACTTC
CDR3 protein: CASSTDGTSGNIQYF

clone size: -
V gene: TRBV27
J gene: TRBJ1-6
D gene: TRBD1
CDR3 DNA: TGTGCCAGCAGTTTTGGGGTAGGGGGCGGTCCGGCACCCCTCCACTTT
CDR3 protein: CASSFGVGGGPAPLHF

clone size: -
V gene: TRBV7-2
J gene: TRBJ1-2
D gene: TRBD1
CDR3 DNA: TGTGCCAGCAGCCCCTCGGGACAGGGGACCTATGGCTACACCTTC
CDR3 protein: CASSPSGQGTYGYTF

clone size: -
V gene: TRBV12-3/TRBV12-4
J gene: TRBJ1-4
D gene: -
CDR3 DNA: TGTGCCAGCAGGACAGGAGCGGATGAAAAACTGTTTTTT
CDR3 protein: CASRTGADEKLFF

clone size: -
V gene: TRBV7-9
J gene: TRBJ2-5
D gene: TRBD1
CDR3 DNA: TGTGCCAACGGGGGAGACAGGGGGGAGACCCAGTACTTC
CDR3 protein: CANGGDRGETQYF

clone size: -
V gene: TRBV7-2
J gene: TRBJ2-2
D gene: TRBD2
CDR3 DNA: TGTGCCAGCAGCTACTCTAATCGACTAGCTGAGAACACCGGGGAGCTGTTTTTT
CDR3 protein: CASSYSNRLAENTGELFF

clone size: -
V gene: TRBV2
J gene: TRBJ2-3
D gene: -
CDR3 DNA: TGTGCCAGCAGTGACGGTGCGACAGATACGCAGTATTTT
CDR3 protein: CASSDGATDTQYF

clone size: -
V gene: TRBV12-3/TRBV12-4
J gene: TRBJ1-4
D gene: -
CDR3 DNA: TGTGCCAGCAGTCTCGCAGGGTCAGAAAAACTGTTTTTT
CDR3 protein: CASSLAGSEKLFF

clone size: -
V gene: TRBV5-4
J gene: TRBJ2-5
D gene: -
CDR3 DNA: TGTGCCAGCAGCCGGGACTACCAAGAGACCCAGTACTTC
CDR3 protein: CASSRDYQETQYF

clone size: -
V gene: TRBV19
J gene: TRBJ1-5
D gene: TRBD1
CDR3 DNA: TGTGCCAGTAGTACGACAGGGGGCGCCCAGCCCCAGCATTTT
CDR3 protein: CASSTTGGAQPQHF

clone size: -
V gene: TRBV19
J gene: TRBJ2-1
D gene: TRBD2
CDR3 DNA: TGTGCCAGTAGTTACCGGGACTACCTATACAATGAGCAGTTCTTC
CDR3 protein: CASSYRDYLYNEQFF

clone size: -
V gene: TRBV4-2
J gene: TRBJ2-3
D gene: TRBD2
CDR3 DNA: TGTGCCAGCAGCCCGGTGACTAGCGGGAAGGAGAAAGATACGCAGTATTTT
CDR3 protein: CASSPVTSGKEKDTQYF

clone size: -
V gene: TRBV3-1/TRBV3-2
J gene: TRBJ1-1
D gene: TRBD1
CDR3 DNA: TGTGCCAGCAGCCCCCTGGACAGGGGGCACGTCACTGAAGCTTTCTTT
CDR3 protein: CASSPLDRGHVTEAFF

clone size: -
V gene: TRBV6-5
J gene: TRBJ2-3
D gene: TRBD1
CDR3 DNA: TGTGCCAGCACCGGGACAGGGAGAGATACGCAGTATTTT
CDR3 protein: CASTGTGRDTQYF

clone size: -
V gene: TRBV10-2
J gene: TRBJ2-7
D gene: TRBD2
CDR3 DNA: TGCGCCAGCAGTGAGGTGGGGAGGGGCGGCTACGAGCAGTACTTC
CDR3 protein: CASSEVGRGGYEQYF

clone size: -
V gene: TRBV11-2
J gene: TRBJ2-1
D gene: -
CDR3 DNA: TGTGCCAGCAGCCTTAAATTACTAAATGAGCAGTTCTTC
CDR3 protein: CASSLKLLNEQFF

clone size: -
V gene: TRBV28
J gene: TRBJ2-4
D gene: -
CDR3 DNA: TGTGCCAGCAGCCAACCCTTTAACATAGCCAAAAACATTCAGTACTTC
CDR3 protein: CASSQPFNIAKNIQYF

clone size: -
V gene: TRBV7-6
J gene: TRBJ2-1
D gene: TRBD2
CDR3 DNA: TGTGCCAGCAGCTTAAATAGCGGGATTGACAATGAGCAGTTCTTC
CDR3 protein: CASSLNSGIDNEQFF

clone size: -
V gene: TRBV9
J gene: TRBJ2-3
D gene: -
CDR3 DNA: TGTGCCAGCAGCGTTAGATTCACAGATACGCAGTATTTT
CDR3 protein: CASSVRFTDTQYF

clone size: -
V gene: TRBV6-5
J gene: TRBJ2-3
D gene: TRBD1
CDR3 DNA: TGTGCCAGCAGGTGGACAGGGGGCTCAGATACGCAGTATTTT
CDR3 protein: CASRWTGGSDTQYF

clone size: -
V gene: TRBV24-1
J gene: TRBJ1-5
D gene: TRBD1
CDR3 DNA: TGTGCCACCAGTGAGACAGGGGCGCCCAATCAGCCCCAGCATTTT
CDR3 protein: CATSETGAPNQPQHF

clone size: -
V gene: TRBV7-9
J gene: TRBJ2-2
D gene: TRBD1
CDR3 DNA: TGTGCCAGCAGCCTTGATGCAGGGGGCCGGACCGGGGAGCTGTTTTTT
CDR3 protein: CASSLDAGGRTGELFF

clone size: -
V gene: TRBV21-1
J gene: TRBJ1-5
D gene: -
CDR3 DNA: TGTGCCAGCAGCAAACCCCTTACCCGGACAGGGGACTGTCCGAATAGCAATCAGCCCCAGCATTTT
CDR3 protein: CASSKPLTRTGDCPNSNQPQHF

clone size: -
V gene: TRBV19
J gene: TRBJ1-5
D gene: TRBD1
CDR3 DNA: TGTGCCAGTAGTAGGGACAGATTCAATCAGCCCCAGCATTTT
CDR3 protein: CASSRDRFNQPQHF

clone size: once
V gene: TRBV19
J gene: TRBJ1-5
D gene: -
CDR3 DNA: TGTGCCAGTAGTATAATGGGGGGGCCTTATCAGCCCCAGCATTTT
CDR3 protein: CASSIMGGPYQPQHF

clone size: -
V gene: TRBV14
J gene: TRBJ2-7
D gene: -
CDR3 DNA: TGTGCCAGCAGCCAAGACAGGATCAGCTCCTACGAGCAGTACTTC
CDR3 protein: CASSQDRISSYEQYF

clone size: -
V gene: TRBV4-2
J gene: TRBJ2-1
D gene: -
CDR3 DNA: TGTGCCAGCAGCGTTAGCTCGAATTACAATGAGCAGTTCTTC
CDR3 protein: CASSVSSNYNEQFF